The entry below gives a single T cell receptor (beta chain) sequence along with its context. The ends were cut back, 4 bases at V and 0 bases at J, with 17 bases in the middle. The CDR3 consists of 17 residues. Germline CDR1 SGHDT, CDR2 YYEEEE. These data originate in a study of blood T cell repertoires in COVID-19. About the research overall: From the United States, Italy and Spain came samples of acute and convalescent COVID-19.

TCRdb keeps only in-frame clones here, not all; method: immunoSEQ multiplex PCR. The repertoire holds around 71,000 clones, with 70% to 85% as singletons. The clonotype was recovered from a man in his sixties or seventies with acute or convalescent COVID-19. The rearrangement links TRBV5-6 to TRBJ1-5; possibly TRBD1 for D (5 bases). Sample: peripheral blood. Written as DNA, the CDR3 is TGTGCCAGCAGCCGCGTACGGACACCCTATAGCAATCAGCCCCAGCATTTT. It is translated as CASSRVRTPYSNQPQHF.